The following is a T cell receptor (beta chain) sequence with its context. Germline CDR1 is SGDLS and CDR2 is YYNGEE. Trimming removed 6 bases from V and 4 bases from J; junction bases left unmatched: 17. The length of the CDR3 is 20 residues. The sample is drawn from a study of chemoradiotherapy in HPV16-positive cancers. Samples were taken several times over chemoradiotherapy. The table came from immunoSEQ multiplex PCR; TCRdb's copy has only in-frame clones and leaves some out. Among more than 3,000 clones listed, 70% to 90% were seen once. The sequence was collected from a human donor with HPV-associated anogenital cancer. The sample was tumor tissue, taken from a patient who underwent chemoradiotherapy. This chain connects TRBV9 to TRBJ2-2; 14 bases match TRBD2. This CDR3 is CASTRAATSGRATSTGELFF. CDR3 coding DNA: TGTGCCAGCACTCGCGCTGCGACTAGCGGGAGGGCCACGAGCACCGGGGAGCTGTTTTTT. Using reference TRBV9 and TRBJ2-2 for the parts outside the CDR3, the full variable domain is DSGVTQTPKHLITATGQRVTLRCSPRSGDLSVYWYQQSLDQGLQFLIQYYNGEERAKGNILERFSAQQFPDLHSELNLSSLELGDSALYFCASTRAATSGRATSTGELFFGEGSRLTVL.